This is a list of T cell receptor beta chains from one sample in a study of T cell responses to AZD1222 COVID-19 vaccine. This table comes from immunoSEQ multiplex PCR, and its TCRdb copy is limited to in-frame clones, with some not included. This table has some 150,000 clones, about nine tenths appearing once. Sequencing was performed on peripheral blood, taken 28 days after the second dose of the MenACWY control vaccine. The receptors stem from an adult who received the MenACWY meningococcal vaccine as a control. Both conserved end residues are part of each CDR3. Each record gives: V gene, J gene, clone size, D gene, CDR3 DNA, CDR3 protein. D genes are given only for firm matches. Expanded clones get a size class; other rows say once, few or many, or leave the size out.

TRBV6-2/TRBV6-3,TRBJ1-6,-,-,TGTGCCAGCAGTTACCGCTACAGGGATTCACCCCTCCACTTT,CASSYRYRDSPLHF
TRBV3-1/TRBV3-2,TRBJ1-4,-,-,TGTGCCAGCAGCCGACAGAACTCCAATGAAAAACTGTTTTTT,CASSRQNSNEKLFF
TRBV18,TRBJ1-3,-,-,TGTGCCAGCTCACCACCGGAAAGGGACACCATATATTTT,CASSPPERDTIYF
TRBV19,TRBJ2-7,-,-,TGTGCCAGTAGGGGGCAGGATAACAGCGAGCAGTACTTC,CASRGQDNSEQYF
TRBV10-2,TRBJ1-1,-,-,TGCGCCAGTACAGGGATGAACACTGAAGCTTTCTTT,CASTGMNTEAFF
TRBV6-1,TRBJ2-2,-,TRBD2,TGTGCCAGCCGAGAAGGACTAGCGGGAGGACAAATTTACACCGGGGAGCTGTTTTTT,CASREGLAGGQIYTGELFF
TRBV12-3/TRBV12-4,TRBJ1-5,-,-,TGTGCCAGCAGTCCTGGGGAGGACCAGCCCCAGCATTTT,CASSPGEDQPQHF
TRBV6-5,TRBJ1-1,-,-,TGTGCCAGCAGTACTGGAATGAACACTGAAGCTTTCTTT,CASSTGMNTEAFF
TRBV28,TRBJ1-1,few,-,TGTGCCAGCAGTGGACGGCGATATGAAGCTTTCTTT,CASSGRRYEAFF
TRBV28,TRBJ2-7,once,-,TGTGCCAGCAGTTCTACAGGAATCTACGAGCAGTACTTC,CASSSTGIYEQYF
TRBV7-2,TRBJ1-3,-,-,TGTGCCAGCAGCTTAGGCCCAGGTAGTTGGACTGGAAACACCATATATTTT,CASSLGPGSWTGNTIYF
TRBV7-9,TRBJ1-6,-,-,TGTGCCAGCAGCCCCCAGGGCTCACCCCTCCACTTT,CASSPQGSPLHF
TRBV30,TRBJ2-1,-,TRBD2,TGTGCCTGGACCCTGGGACTAGCGGCCTACAATGAGCAGTTCTTC,CAWTLGLAAYNEQFF
TRBV10-3,TRBJ2-1,-,TRBD1,TGTGCCATCAGGGGACAGGGGGCAAATGAGCAGTTCTTC,CAIRGQGANEQFF
TRBV19,TRBJ1-1,-,-,TGTGCCAGTATTTTTTCTACGGGTGGGACTGAAGCTTTCTTT,CASIFSTGGTEAFF
TRBV6-5,TRBJ1-1,-,-,TGTGCCAGCAGTTTTACTCATGAAAACACTGAAGCTTTCTTT,CASSFTHENTEAFF
TRBV3-1/TRBV3-2,TRBJ1-2,-,-,TGTGCCAGCAGCCCATACCGGCCCAGCAGTGGCTACACCTTC,CASSPYRPSSGYTF
TRBV5-1,TRBJ2-7,-,-,TGCGCCAGCAGCTTGGCGGGATCCTACGAGCAGTACTTC,CASSLAGSYEQYF
TRBV4-3,TRBJ2-5,once,-,TGCGCCAGTTCGACTGGAAGGCAAGAGACCCAGTACTTC,CASSTGRQETQYF
TRBV6-5,TRBJ2-1,once,-,TGTGCCAGCAGACCCCAGGGGATCGGGGAGCAGTTCTTC,CASRPQGIGEQFF
TRBV28,TRBJ1-2,once,-,TGTGCCAGCATCACACACGGGACGGTGTATGGCTACACCTTC,CASITHGTVYGYTF
TRBV9,TRBJ2-2,once,-,TGTGCCAGCAGCGGGGACTACACCGGGGAGCTGTTTTTT,CASSGDYTGELFF
TRBV20-1,TRBJ1-5,-,-,TGCAGTGCTAGGGTGGGGGCCCAGCATTTT,CSARVGAQHF
TRBV12-3/TRBV12-4,TRBJ2-2,-,-,TGTGCCAGCATCATTCAGTGGACCGGGGAGCTGTTTTTT,CASIIQWTGELFF
TRBV4-3,TRBJ2-5,-,-,TGCGCCAGCAGCCAAGTAAGCGGACAAGAGACCCAGTACTTC,CASSQVSGQETQYF
TRBV27,TRBJ1-6,-,-,TGTGCCAGCAGTTTTCAGGGCCTACCCCTCCACTTT,CASSFQGLPLHF
TRBV19,TRBJ1-5,-,-,TGTGCCAGTAGAGAGACGGATTATAGCAATCAGCCCCAGCATTTT,CASRETDYSNQPQHF
TRBV3-1/TRBV3-2,TRBJ2-5,-,-,TGTGCCAGCAGCCAAGCAAGCCAGGGATGCGAGACCCAGTACTTC,CASSQASQGCETQYF
TRBV24-1,TRBJ2-1,-,-,TGTGCCACGGGGTTCGGGGAAATCAATGAGCAGTTCTTC,CATGFGEINEQFF
TRBV7-8,TRBJ2-1,once,-,TGTGCCAGCAGCTTATACGCGGGGGCGGGAGCTTCCTACAATGAGCAGTTCTTC,CASSLYAGAGASYNEQFF
TRBV20-1,TRBJ1-4,-,-,TGCAGTGCGGGGAGTAATGAAAAACTGTTTTTT,CSAGSNEKLFF
TRBV6-1,TRBJ1-2,-,-,TGTGCCAGCAGTGAAATGAGGCAGGGATATGGCTACACCTTC,CASSEMRQGYGYTF